The present T cell receptor (beta chain) was sequenced within a study of identical twins. Notes on the study in general: In cord blood, abundant beta clonotypes had fewer insertions; memory showed no trend.

TCRdb called the 5' RACE reads again in MiXCR, with one record for every CDR3 protein. The data contain some 320,000 distinct CDR3 sequences, 9% to 15% of them singletons. This clonotype was picked up a small number of times. No antigen is known for it. Separately, the same data were catalogued under a study of yellow fever vaccine responses in identical twins.

Material: CD8+ T cells sorted from blood. The origin of this receptor is a woman younger than 30 in good health.

This chain's CDR3 is CASSLFGGGTYEQYF. DNA for the CDR3: TGCGCCAGCAGCTTGTTTGGCGGGGGGACCTACGAGCAGTACTTC. V is TRBV5-1 and J is TRBJ2-7; 8 bases match TRBD2. This CDR3 region has 15 residues. Germline V gene lookup returns CDR1 SGHRS and CDR2 YFSETQ. Trimming took 1 base from V and 2 from J; bases not matched to a gene: 5. Supplemented by reference TRBV5-1 and TRBJ2-7, the full variable domain reads KAGVTQTPRYLIKTRGQQVTLSCSPISGHRSVSWYQQTPGQGLQFLFEYFSETQRNKGNFPGRFSGRQFSNSRSEMNVSTLELGDSALYLCASSLFGGGTYEQYFGPGTRLTVT.